Included here is one TCR beta chain sequence, with context. This clone was counted once. It lacks a known antigen. No base qualities exist here, and no much larger clone lies one base off it. Repertoires were sampled repeatedly over the course of chemoradiotherapy so that clonal expansion in the tumor microenvironment could be followed. Trimmed from V: 4 bases; trimmed from J: 0 bases; junction bases lacking a gene match: 5. Based on the germline V gene, the CDR1 and CDR2 sequences are SGHVS and FNYEAQ. Its CDR3 holds 15 amino acids, cysteine through phenylalanine. The retained sequence is limited to the CDR3, 45 bases, with the frame set at the first base. This record comes from a study of chemoradiotherapy in HPV16-positive cancers (dated by TCRdb to between 2021 and 2024). Looking at the study overall: Candidate HPV-specific T-cell clones and common TCR motifs were defined through functional T-cell assays on cells from two HPV16-positive patients. TCR repertoires from 86 patients with HPV-related cancers were then used to track the candidate HPV-specific TCRs and motifs. The study asked whether T-cell immunity against the HPV oncoproteins E6 and E7 changes during chemoradiotherapy and whether it affects survival. The paper's findings and limits, for the study overall: In HPV16-positive patients, expansion of HPV-responsive T cells during chemoradiotherapy was associated with improved recurrence-free survival. The functional definition of HPV-specific T cells was derived from only two HPV16-positive patients, and the survival association was reported for HPV16-positive patients. Expansion of candidate HPV-specific clones and E7-related TCR motifs was observed in the tumor microenvironment during treatment, whereas no such expansion was observed for non-HPV-specific T cells.

Library prep was done by the immunoSEQ multiplex PCR assay. TCRdb mirrors the immuneACCESS table, restricted to in-frame sequences. Some clones are absent from its copies; in checked studies, under half trace to an unresolved V gene, and the reason for the others is unknown. In all, the sample holds about 6,900 clones, and around 91% of those were seen once. The ten most abundant clones make up roughly 10% of the sample. This chain joins TRBV7-6 to TRBJ2-7, with TRBD1 matching 8 junction bases. The starting material was tumor tissue, obtained from a patient who underwent chemoradiotherapy. The sequence came from a human donor with HPV-associated anogenital cancer. The DNA sequence is as follows: TGTGCCAGCAGCTCCGACAGGGGCTTCTCCTACGAGCAGTACTTC. This codes for CASSSDRGFSYEQYF.